Each of the 27 T cell receptor beta chains below was sequenced from the same sample in a study of T cells in Graves' hyperthyroidism and ophthalmopathy. Authors of the study amplified TCR beta CDR3 regions from RNA transcripts. Using the HTBI primer set, a first-round RT-PCR was run on the TCR CDR3. Each CDR3 protein gets one entry after TCRdb re-called the multiplex PCR reads with MiXCR. There are some 460,000 distinct CDR3 sequences in the sample; 15% to 18% occur only once, and 14% lies in the top ten. Sequencing input: blood. These receptors all come from a woman aged 18-30 years with Graves' hyperthyroidism.

The chain is built from TRBV5-1 and TRBJ1-1; D gene ambiguous. The CDR3 loop spans 15 amino acids. Germline loops: CDR1 SGHRS, CDR2 YFSETQ. V lost 0 bases, J lost 0 bases, and 9 bases lay in between. This CDR3 is CASSLAGVMNTEAFF. The CDR3 DNA reads as TGCGCCAGCAGCTTGGCCGGCGTAATGAACACTGAAGCTTTCTTT.

The gene calls are TRBV5-6 and TRBJ2-5, with D uncertain. Germline loops: CDR1 SGHDT, CDR2 YYEEEE. Trimming removed 2 bases from V and 7 bases from J, with 15 bases in between. This CDR3 contains 14 residues. CDR3 in DNA: TGTGCCAGCAGCTTTGGCCGTACCTCGGGGACCCAGTACTTC. Translated: CASSFGRTSGTQYF. Variable domain in full (rest from reference TRBV5-6 and TRBJ2-5): DAGVTQSPTHLIKTRGQQVTLRCSPKSGHDTVSWYQQALGQGPQFIFQYYEEEERQRGNFPDRFSGHQFPNYSSELNVNALLLGDSALYLCASSFGRTSGTQYFGPGTRLLVL.

This chain joins TRBV10-3 and TRBJ2-2; 13 bases line up with TRBD2. The germline V gene encodes CDR1 ENHRY and CDR2 SYGVKD. There are 14 residues in the CDR3. The V and J ends lost 10 bases and 4 bases, in that order; junction bases with no gene match: 3. This CDR3 is CATRTSGSTGELFF. CDR3 in DNA: TGTGCCACCAGGACTAGCGGGAGCACCGGGGAGCTGTTTTTT.

This clonotype was seen many times. The genes are TRBV20-1 and TRBJ1-1, with D possibly TRBD1 on 5 matching bases. The CDR3 is 13 amino acids. Germline V CDR1 and CDR2: DFQATT, SNEGSKA (reference sequence). V was shortened by 6 bases and J by 1 base, with 12 bases between the two germline ends. CDR3 coding DNA: TGCAGTGCCACCCAGGGATCGAACACTGAAGCTTTCTTT. Its protein product is CSATQGSNTEAFF.

Many counts were recorded for this clonotype. The chain employs TRBV28 and TRBJ2-2, with D possibly TRBD2 on 6 matching bases. Trimming left V 3 bases short and J 4 bases short, with 15 bases between. The V gene's germline CDR1 is MDHEN and CDR2 SYDVKM. CDR3 length: 16 residues. DNA for the CDR3: TGTGCCAGCAGTTTGTGGCCTAGCGCCGTCACCGGGGAGCTGTTTTTT. It yields the protein CASSLWPSAVTGELFF. Variable domain in full (rest from reference TRBV28 and TRBJ2-2): DVKVTQSSRYLVKRTGEKVFLECVQDMDHENMFWYRQDPGLGLRLIYFSYDVKMKEKGDIPEGYSVSREKKERFSLILESASTNQTSMYLCASSLWPSAVTGELFFGEGSRLTVL.

The table lists this clonotype with a few counts. The V and J genes are TRBV20-1 and TRBJ1-1, with 10 bases aligning to TRBD1. The CDR3 has 14 amino acids. V lost 6 bases and J lost 5; bases outside the gene matches: 9. CDR1 is DFQATT, CDR2 SNEGSKA, per germline (reference sequence). This CDR3 is CSALSGTGETEAFF. The CDR3 DNA is TGCAGTGCCCTCTCCGGGACAGGGGAAACTGAAGCTTTCTTT.

This clonotype has ten or more counts. J is TRBJ2-3 and V is TRBV6-1, with D hard to call. Germline lookup yields CDR1 MNHNS and CDR2 SASEGT. With 5 bases removed from V and 6 bases from J, the gap between germline ends came to 9 bases. The CDR3 is 12 residues long. The CDR3, as DNA: TGTGCCAGCAGTCAAGGTCAGGATACGCAGTATTTT. It translates to CASSQGQDTQYF.

The CDR3 loop is CATTGTGNTIYF. CDR3 sequence (DNA): TGTGCCACAACCGGGACAGGAAACACCATATATTTT. The genes are TRBV10-3 and TRBJ1-3; the D gene is possibly TRBD1 (6 bases). The CDR3 has 12 amino acids. Germline V gives CDR1 ENHRY, CDR2 SYGVKD. V shed 10 bases and J shed 4 bases, with 11 bases lying between them.

This clonotype was found a few times. The rearrangement uses TRBV28 and TRBJ2-2, with 7 bases that match TRBD1. The CDR3 is 12 residues long. V shed 10 bases, J shed 8 bases, and the junction held 7 bases outside the gene matches. Germline loops: CDR1 MDHEN, CDR2 SYDVKM. This CDR3 reads CATYRGRGELFF. The CDR3 nucleotides are TGTGCCACCTACAGGGGTAGGGGGGAGCTGTTTTTT. The full variable domain, with the rest looked up from reference TRBV28 and TRBJ2-2, is DVKVTQSSRYLVKRTGEKVFLECVQDMDHENMFWYRQDPGLGLRLIYFSYDVKMKEKGDIPEGYSVSREKKERFSLILESASTNQTSMYLCATYRGRGELFFGEGSRLTVL.

This clonotype has only a few counts. This chain uses TRBV7-2 with TRBJ2-3; TRBD2 aligns across 7 bases. Per germline, CDR1 SGHTA and CDR2 FQGNSA. The CDR3 has 10 amino acids. The trim removed 9 bases at V and 10 bases at J, leaving 4 bases unmatched. CDR3 region: CASSSGSQYF. DNA for the CDR3: TGTGCCAGTTCTAGCGGTTCGCAGTATTTT. The full variable domain, with the rest looked up from reference TRBV7-2 and TRBJ2-3, is GAGVSQSPSNKVTEKGKDVELRCDPISGHTALYWYRQSLGQGLEFLIYFQGNSAPDKSGLPSDRFSAERTGGSVSTLTIQRTQQEDSAVYLCASSSGSQYFGPGTRLTVL.

This clonotype was seen a few times. The V gene is TRBV10-3, the J gene TRBJ2-3, with D tentatively TRBD1 (5 bases). This CDR3 is 15 amino acids long. Germline V gene sequence: CDR1 ENHRY, CDR2 SYGVKD. Trimming pared 4 bases from V and 2 bases from J, leaving 13 bases between. For the CDR3, the DNA is TGTGCCATCAGTGGAGTGCAGGGTACCACAGATACGCAGTATTTT. Translating it yields CAISGVQGTTDTQYF.

This chain links TRBV28 with TRBJ1-3, with D uncertain. Looked up from germline, CDR1 is MDHEN and CDR2 is SYDVKM. V was clipped by 1 base and J by 3 bases, with 28 bases between them. This CDR3 has 21 residues. The CDR3 reads CASSLYIWSAITKEFGNTIYF. Written as DNA, the CDR3 is TGTGCCAGCAGTTTATATATTTGGTCAGCAATTACTAAAGAATTTGGAAACACCATATATTTT.

This clonotype has ten or more counts. The CDR3 is CASSPDPGMGETQYF. The CDR3 DNA reads TGTGCCAGCAGCCCCGACCCAGGGATGGGAGAGACCCAGTACTTC. The rearrangement links TRBV28 to TRBJ2-5, with D maybe TRBD1 (5 bases). Trimming cost V 6 bases and J 4 bases, with 18 bases left between them. Germline V gene lookup returns CDR1 MDHEN and CDR2 SYDVKM. The CDR3 spans 15 residues.

This clonotype was detected many times. The J gene is TRBJ1-5, the V gene TRBV12-3 or TRBV12-4; D gene uncertain. The V gene lost 3 bases and the J gene lost 4 bases, with 10 bases spanning the gap. The CDR3 covers 14 residues. The chain's CDR3 is CASSFRQTNQPQHF. The CDR3, as DNA: TGTGCCAGCAGTTTTCGGCAGACTAATCAGCCCCAGCATTTT.

The chain recombines TRBV20-1 with TRBJ1-4, with D perhaps matching TRBD1 (5 bases). This CDR3 is 14 amino acids long. Germline assignment: CDR1 DFQATT and CDR2 SNEGSKA (reference sequence). V was trimmed by 1 base and J by 8 bases, leaving 14 bases between them. CDR3 amino acids: CSARGEGVGEKLFF. The CDR3 DNA reads as TGCAGTGCTAGAGGGGAAGGGGTAGGAGAAAAACTGTTTTTT.

This clonotype was counted only a few times. This chain connects TRBV9 to TRBJ1-2; D perhaps matches TRBD1 (5 bases). Germline V gene lookup returns CDR1 SGDLS and CDR2 YYNGEE. Trimming left V 4 bases short and J 4 bases short, with 14 bases between. The CDR3 spans 14 residues. The CDR3 spells CASSLGEGSYGYTF. In DNA, the CDR3 is TGTGCCAGCAGCCTGGGGGAGGGAAGCTATGGCTACACCTTC.

This clonotype turned up a few times. The gene calls are TRBV20-1 and TRBJ2-1, with TRBD2 matching 10 bases. The CDR3 is made up of 14 amino acids. V gave up 6 bases and J gave up 3 bases; unmatched junction bases: 5. Germline assignment: CDR1 DFQATT and CDR2 SNEGSKA (reference sequence). The CDR3 DNA sequence: TGCAGTGCCAGACTAGCGGGTAACTACAATGAGCAGTTCTTC. Translation: CSARLAGNYNEQFF.

The table lists this clonotype with a few counts. The chain uses TRBV12-3 or TRBV12-4 and TRBJ2-1; 9 bases line up with TRBD2. Losses at the gene ends were 8 bases for V and 8 bases for J; bases not matched to a gene: 22. This CDR3 is built from 18 residues. The chain's CDR3 is CASPRAAGGPSRFDEQFF. The CDR3 DNA reads TGTGCCAGCCCTAGGGCCGCGGGAGGGCCCAGTAGATTCGATGAGCAGTTCTTC.

This clonotype was seen at least ten times. The J gene is TRBJ1-2, the V gene TRBV12-5; TRBD1 matches at 10 bases. After removal of 4 bases from V and 8 bases from J, the junction contained 7 bases not matched to a gene. From germline, CDR1 is LGHNT and CDR2 FRNRAP. The CDR3 length is 14 residues. Here the CDR3 reads CASGYGTGDGGYTF. CDR3 nucleotides: TGTGCTAGTGGTTACGGGACAGGGGACGGCGGCTACACCTTC.

To note about this clonotype: This could be a read error, since a much larger clone is one nucleotide away. The rearrangement joins TRBV7-2 to TRBJ1-2; D is possibly TRBD1 (5 bases). The CDR3 runs 17 residues. With 4 bases removed from V and 8 bases from J, the gap between germline ends came to 26 bases. Germline lookup yields CDR1 SGHTA and CDR2 FQGNSA. The CDR3 DNA reads as TGTGCCAGCAGCTGGCACCCCATCCTAACAGGTACCCCCGGCTACACCTTC. Protein sequence: CASSWHPILTGTPGYTF.

The chain joins TRBV20-1 to TRBJ2-7, with D hard to call. There are 11 residues in the CDR3. The V gene's germline CDR1 is DFQATT and CDR2 SNEGSKA (reference sequence). V was pared by 3 bases and J by 5 bases, with 8 bases between. The CDR3 nucleotides read TGCAGTGCTAGTCTCCAGGACGAGCAGTACTTC. Its translation is CSASLQDEQYF.

This clonotype showed up just a few times. V gene TRBV5-1 combines with J gene TRBJ2-7; perhaps TRBD1 as D (5 bases). Between the trimmed V and J ends, which lost 0 bases and 6 bases, there was a span of 16 bases. The germline V gene has CDR1 SGHRS and CDR2 YFSETQ. The CDR3 spans 15 residues. CDR3 in amino acids: CASSLEAGSYSEQYF. DNA for the CDR3: TGCGCCAGCAGCTTGGAGGCAGGGTCCTACTCCGAGCAGTACTTC.

This clonotype was counted between two and nine times. The chain is built from TRBV10-3 and TRBJ1-5; D gene ambiguous. This CDR3 spans 12 amino acids. The germline V and J ends were trimmed by 8 bases and 6 bases, with 11 bases remaining between them. Germline V gene data show CDR1 as ENHRY and CDR2 as SYGVKD. The CDR3 spells CAISSSSQPQHF. Written as DNA, the CDR3 is TGTGCCATCTCGTCTTCGAGTCAGCCCCAGCATTTT.

The rearrangement joins TRBV7-9 to TRBJ2-1; 7 bases match TRBD1. This CDR3 comprises 17 residues. Germline V gives CDR1 SEHNR, CDR2 FQNEAQ (reference sequence). J was trimmed by 10 bases and V by 5 bases; bases with no gene match: 20. CDR3 sequence reads: CASSPGSLWTGSAEQFF. CDR3 coding DNA: TGTGCCAGCAGCCCAGGATCATTATGGACAGGTTCAGCCGAGCAGTTCTTC.

This clonotype appeared a few times. The chain has TRBV12-3 or TRBV12-4 and TRBJ1-3, with D hard to call. Deletions cut 5 bases from V and 2 bases from J, with 13 bases between. The CDR3 contains 15 residues. The CDR3 bases are TGTGCCAGCAGTCCCCCGTTTGTCACTGGAAACACCATATATTTT. Translation gives CASSPPFVTGNTIYF.

This clonotype was detected many times. The chain links TRBV11-2 to TRBJ2-5; possible D gene TRBD2, 6 bases. Germline values: CDR1 SGHAT, CDR2 FQNNGV. The CDR3 has 12 amino acids. Trimming stripped 5 bases from V and 5 bases from J, with 9 bases between. CDR3 region: CASSRLGETQYF. DNA of the CDR3: TGTGCCAGCAGCCGACTAGGGGAGACCCAGTACTTC.

This clonotype was recorded at least ten times. This chain links TRBV5-1 with TRBJ2-2, with D unresolved. V was shortened by 1 base and J by 4 bases, with 5 bases between the two germline ends. CDR1 is SGHRS, CDR2 YFSETQ, per germline. The CDR3 loop spans 13 amino acids. This CDR3 reads CASSLYVTGELFF. CDR3 sequence (DNA): TGCGCCAGCAGCTTGTACGTCACCGGGGAGCTGTTTTTT. The full variable domain, with the rest looked up from reference TRBV5-1 and TRBJ2-2, is KAGVTQTPRYLIKTRGQQVTLSCSPISGHRSVSWYQQTPGQGLQFLFEYFSETQRNKGNFPGRFSGRQFSNSRSEMNVSTLELGDSALYLCASSLYVTGELFFGEGSRLTVL.